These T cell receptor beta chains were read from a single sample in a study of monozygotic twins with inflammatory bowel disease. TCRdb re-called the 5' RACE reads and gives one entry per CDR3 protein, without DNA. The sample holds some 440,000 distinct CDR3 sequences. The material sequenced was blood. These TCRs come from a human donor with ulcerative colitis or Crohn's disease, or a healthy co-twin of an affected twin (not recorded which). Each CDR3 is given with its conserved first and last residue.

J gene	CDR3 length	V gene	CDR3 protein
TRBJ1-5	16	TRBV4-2	CASSQVNKGSNQPQHF
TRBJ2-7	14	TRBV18	CASSPPPTGNEQYF
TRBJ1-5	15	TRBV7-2	CASSPRDRESQPQHF
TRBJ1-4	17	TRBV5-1	CASRLDANPGRGEKLFF
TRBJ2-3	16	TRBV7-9	CASSSTPGLATDTQYF
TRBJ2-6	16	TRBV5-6	CASSWGHPSGANVLTF
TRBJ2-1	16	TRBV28	CASSLWGGGQDNEQFF
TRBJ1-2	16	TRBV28	CASSGGGAESHYGYTF
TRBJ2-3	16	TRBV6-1	CASSERAGGFTDTQYF
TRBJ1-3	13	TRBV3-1	CASSAGAGNTIYF
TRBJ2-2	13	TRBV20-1	CSAGSGATGELFF
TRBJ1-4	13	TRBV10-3	CAIGRGPNEKLFF
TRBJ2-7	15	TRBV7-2	CASSSRGTGTYEQYF
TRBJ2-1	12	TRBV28	CASTLGGTEQFF
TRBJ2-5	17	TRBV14	CASSQERTTTLQETQYF
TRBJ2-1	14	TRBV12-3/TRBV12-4	CASSQGVAQNEQFF
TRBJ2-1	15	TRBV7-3	CASSRTPSSYNEQFF